What follows are 23 T cell receptor beta chains derived from one specimen sequenced in a study of blood T cell repertoires in COVID-19. Here immunoSEQ multiplex PCR was the method, and the copy in TCRdb shows in-frame clones only, minus some. The repertoire consists of roughly 190,000 clones, with 84% occurring once and the leading ten covering approximately 14%. The sequencing input was peripheral blood. The source is a man aged 25 to 40 with active or convalescent COVID-19.

This chain uses TRBV6-5 with TRBJ1-1, with D maybe TRBD1 (6 bases). Germline V lookup: CDR1 MNHEY, CDR2 SVGAGI. Deletions cut 5 bases from V and 1 base from J, with 14 bases between. The CDR3 runs to 15 residues. In DNA, the CDR3 is TGTGCCAGCAGTACACGGGACATTCCGAACACTGAAGCTTTCTTT. This gives the protein CASSTRDIPNTEAFF.

J is TRBJ2-1 and V is TRBV6-6, with D possibly being TRBD2 (7 bases). In germline, CDR1 is MNHNY, CDR2 SVGAGI (reference sequence). The V end was cut by 4 bases, the J end by 0 bases, with 13 bases between. The CDR3 has 16 residues. The CDR3 region is CASSSAGASSYNEQFF. The CDR3 nucleotides are TGTGCCAGCAGTTCTGCGGGGGCGAGCTCCTACAATGAGCAGTTCTTC.

The chain employs TRBV5-6 and TRBJ2-5, with 7 bases that match TRBD1. After removal of 4 bases from V and 2 bases from J, the junction contained 8 bases not matched to a gene. CDR1 is SGHDT and CDR2 is YYEEEE in the germline V gene. This CDR3 is built from 15 residues. In nucleotides, the CDR3 is TGTGCCAGCAGCCGCCAAGGGACAGCTCAAGAGACCCAGTACTTC. Protein product: CASSRQGTAQETQYF.

The chain is built from TRBV3-1 (or the pseudogene TRBV3-2) and TRBJ2-2; TRBD2 matches 11 bases. CDR1 and CDR2 (germline): LGHDT, YNNKEL (reference sequence). With 4 bases clipped from V and 4 bases from J, the junction kept 5 bases outside the gene matches. The CDR3 consists of 16 residues. Here the CDR3 DNA reads TGTGCCAGCAGCCTGAGACTAGCGGGGTCCACCGGGGAGCTGTTTTTT. This translates into CASSLRLAGSTGELFF.

V usage is TRBV3-1 (or the pseudogene TRBV3-2) and J usage is TRBJ2-1; 9 positions agree with TRBD1. Trimming cost V 4 bases and J 1 base; bases outside gene matches: 2. The CDR3 consists of 15 residues. Germline CDR1 is LGHDT and CDR2 is YNNKEL (reference sequence). CDR3 DNA: TGTGCCAGCAGCCTACAGGGGGCGTCCTACAATGAGCAGTTCTTC. Translating it yields CASSLQGASYNEQFF.

This clone appeared a few times. V is TRBV27 and J is TRBJ1-5, with D uncertain. V was clipped by 7 bases and J by 0 bases, with 13 bases between them. Germline V CDR1 and CDR2: MNHEY, SMNVEV (reference sequence). This CDR3 is built from 15 residues. CDR3 in DNA: TGTGCCAGCATTCCGCAGAGGGATAGCAATCAGCCCCAGCATTTT. Protein: CASIPQRDSNQPQHF.

V usage is TRBV28 and J usage is TRBJ1-6, with D perhaps TRBD1 (6 bases). The V end was cut by 6 bases, the J end by 9 bases, with 21 bases between. CDR1 is MDHEN and CDR2 is SYDVKM in the germline V gene. The CDR3 is 16 amino acids. For the CDR3, the DNA is TGTGCCAGCAGCCGCAAGGGGGATCCGAGGGGTTCACCCCTCCACTTT. Protein: CASSRKGDPRGSPLHF.

The gene calls are TRBV18 and TRBJ1-4; weak D call: TRBD1 (6 bases). Trimming stripped 3 bases from V and 14 bases from J, with 16 bases between. The CDR3 extends over 13 amino acids. Germline CDR1 and CDR2: KGHSH and LQKENI. CDR3 sequence (DNA): TGTGCCAGCTCACCGGGGGCGGAGAGGATCCTGTTTTTT. Translated: CASSPGAERILFF.

This clone was seen a few times. The V gene is TRBV5-6, the J gene TRBJ2-6; D is possibly TRBD2 (6 bases). The germline V gene encodes CDR1 SGHDT and CDR2 YYEEEE. This CDR3 spans 16 amino acids. The V and J ends lost 2 bases and 2 bases respectively, with 11 bases between them. The CDR3 sequence is CASSFRRGAGANVLTF. In DNA, the CDR3 is TGTGCCAGCAGCTTTAGGCGGGGCGCTGGGGCCAACGTCCTGACTTTC.

V gene TRBV28 combines with J gene TRBJ2-5; TRBD2 agrees at 7 bases. The germline CDR1 and CDR2 sequences are MDHEN and SYDVKM. Unmatched junction bases numbered 8, after V lost 6 bases and J lost 7 bases. The CDR3 contains 13 residues. CDR3 amino acids: CASSWGGVGTQYF. CDR3 sequence (DNA): TGTGCCAGCAGCTGGGGGGGGGTCGGGACCCAGTACTTC.

This sequence joins TRBV18 and TRBJ2-7; TRBD2 is a possible D gene (7 bases). The CDR3 spans 16 residues. CDR1 is KGHSH, CDR2 LQKENI, per germline. The CDR3 spells CASSPPYREGSYGQYV. In DNA, the CDR3 is TGTGCCAGCTCACCACCCTACAGGGAGGGCTCGTACGGGCAGTACGTC.

The chain is built from TRBV7-3 and TRBJ1-2; D is unresolved. The CDR3 loop spans 17 amino acids. V was shortened by 4 bases and J by 2 bases, with 20 bases between the two germline ends. Per germline, CDR1 SGHTA and CDR2 FQGTGA. The CDR3 bases are TGTGCCAGCAGCTCCGACCTATCGGGATCCGACAACTATGGCTACACCTTC. The encoded protein is CASSSDLSGSDNYGYTF.

CDR3: CASSPPGTVASGANVLTF. The CDR3 DNA reads TGCGCCAGCAGCCCGCCCGGGACAGTGGCCTCTGGGGCCAACGTCCTGACTTTC. The rearrangement links TRBV5-1 to TRBJ2-6, with TRBD1 matching 7 bases. Germline V gene lookup returns CDR1 SGHRS and CDR2 YFSETQ. The CDR3 contains 18 residues. Germline trimming cut 4 bases from V and 0 bases from J; bases unmatched to any gene: 10. Filled out from reference TRBV5-1 and TRBJ2-6, the complete variable domain reads KAGVTQTPRYLIKTRGQQVTLSCSPISGHRSVSWYQQTPGQGLQFLFEYFSETQRNKGNFPGRFSGRQFSNSRSEMNVSTLELGDSALYLCASSPPGTVASGANVLTFGAGSRLTVL.

The CDR3 here is CASSAASGRAHEQYF. In nucleotides, the CDR3 is TGTGCCAGCAGCGCCGCTAGCGGGAGGGCCCACGAGCAGTACTTC. This sequence joins TRBV7-2 and TRBJ2-7, with 12 bases identical to TRBD2. Trimming took 5 bases from V and 5 from J; bases not matched to a gene: 7. Germline V gene data show CDR1 as SGHTA and CDR2 as FQGNSA. The CDR3 is made up of 15 amino acids.

This chain connects TRBV3-1 (or the pseudogene TRBV3-2) to TRBJ1-3; D is possibly TRBD1 (5 bases). CDR3 size: 16 residues. V was pared by 0 bases and J by 0 bases, with 9 bases between. Germline values: CDR1 LGHDT, CDR2 YNNKEL (reference sequence). CDR3 loop: CASSQEYRTSGNTIYF. The CDR3 DNA follows: TGTGCCAGCAGCCAAGAGTACAGGACCTCTGGAAACACCATATATTTT.

The chain joins TRBV11-3 to TRBJ1-1; no clear D. This CDR3 has 15 amino acids. Trimming pared 0 bases from V and 4 bases from J, leaving 12 bases between. Germline V gene sequence: CDR1 SGHNT, CDR2 YENEEA. The CDR3 nucleotides read TGTGCCAGCAGCTTAGATGAGCGAGGCGGCACTGAAGCTTTCTTT. Translated, it gives CASSLDERGGTEAFF.

The chain has TRBV10-1 and TRBJ2-1; tentative D call: TRBD2 (5 bases). The ends were cut back, 0 bases at V and 0 bases at J, with 18 bases in the middle. This CDR3 region has 19 residues. In germline, CDR1 is WNHNN, CDR2 SYGVQD (reference sequence). In DNA form, the CDR3 reads TGCGCCAGCAGTGAGTCGTGGGTCCAGGACTCCAGCTCCTACAATGAGCAGTTCTTC. As protein: CASSESWVQDSSSYNEQFF.

This clone came up once. The chain has TRBV9 and TRBJ2-3; D is perhaps TRBD1 (7 bases). The V gene's germline CDR1 is SGDLS and CDR2 YYNGEE. CDR3 length: 16 residues. Trimming removed 6 bases at V and 9 bases at J, with 26 bases between. The CDR3 sequence: CASNGVAGGISETQYF. CDR3 DNA: TGTGCCAGCAACGGGGTGGCAGGGGGGATATCGGAAACGCAGTATTTT.

V gene TRBV20-1 combines with J gene TRBJ2-7, with 8 bases lining up with TRBD1. Germline V gene sequence: CDR1 DFQATT, CDR2 SNEGSKA (reference sequence). With 3 bases clipped from V and 4 bases from J, the junction kept 5 bases outside the gene matches. The CDR3 has 13 amino acids. CDR3 bases: TGCAGTGCTAGTGGACAGGGTGCATACGAGCAGTACGTC. This gives the protein CSASGQGAYEQYV.

The chain links TRBV7-2 to TRBJ2-7; 8 bases fit TRBD1. Per the germline V gene, CDR1 is SGHTA and CDR2 is FQGNSA. V lost 4 bases, J lost 1 base, and 6 bases stayed unmatched. This CDR3 contains 15 residues. DNA of the CDR3: TGTGCCAGCAGCTCGGGACAGGTGCCATCCTACGAGCAGTACTTC. This translates into CASSSGQVPSYEQYF.

The V call is TRBV24-1, the J call TRBJ1-5; 10 bases map to TRBD1. The CDR3 is 15 amino acids. J lost 5 bases, V lost 7 bases, and 7 bases had no gene match. Germline CDR1 reads KGHDR; CDR2 reads SFDVKD. As DNA, the CDR3 is TGTGCCACCAGCCGCGGGACAGGGGATCATCAGCCCCAGCATTTT. Protein: CATSRGTGDHQPQHF.

In its sample, this clone was seen once. The chain carries TRBV6-5 and TRBJ2-7; D not certain. The CDR3 contains 13 residues. CDR1 MNHEY and CDR2 SVGAGI come from the germline V gene. V lost 6 bases and J lost 4, with 13 bases in between. CDR3 protein: CASSPGPPYEQYV. In nucleotides, the CDR3 is TGTGCCAGCAGCCCCGGTCCCCCGTACGAGCAGTACGTC.

The chain recombines TRBV2 with TRBJ1-1; 7 nucleotides align to TRBD1. V was clipped by 2 bases and J by 1 base; unmatched bases: 10. Per germline, CDR1 SNHLY and CDR2 FYNNEI. The CDR3 extends over 17 amino acids. CDR3 amino acids: CASSETSPGTANTEAFF. CDR3 coding DNA: TGTGCCAGCAGTGAAACCAGTCCCGGGACAGCGAACACTGAAGCTTTCTTT.